A selection of T cell receptor beta chains follows, all from one sample in a study of vaccination and CD4 T cells after COVID-19. Antigens for these TCRs are unknown. TCRdb re-called the PCR reads with MiXCR, one entry per CDR3 protein. This sample carries about 15,000 distinct CDR3 sequences, approximately 52% of them seen once, and the ten largest clones take approximately 16%. Specimen: CD4+ T cells from blood, cultured in vitro. These receptors all stem from a human donor who had recovered from COVID-19. Each CDR3 is given with its conserved first and last residue. The D gene is left open where the match is weak. Some rows mark clone size as missing; the rest say once, few, many or name a class of expanded clone.

d_call clone_size j_call v_call cdr3_aa cdr3_nt
. once TRBJ2-5 TRBV4-2 CASSQEVRGSQETQYF TGTGCCAGCAGCCAAGAGGTTCGGGGGAGTCAAGAGACCCAGTACTTC
TRBD2 . TRBJ2-5 TRBV19 CASTAPRLAGGPETQYF TGTGCCAGTACCGCCCCGAGACTAGCGGGAGGGCCTGAGACCCAGTACTTC
. . TRBJ2-4 TRBV20-1 CSASDENIQYF TGCAGTGCTAGTGACGAGAACATTCAGTACTTC
TRBD2 few TRBJ2-7 TRBV6-2/TRBV6-3 CASRMSGTYEQYF TGTGCCAGCAGGATGAGCGGGACCTACGAGCAGTACTTC
. . TRBJ1-3 TRBV2 CASIKGYSGNTIYF TGTGCCAGCATTAAGGGGTACTCTGGAAACACCATATATTTT
. few TRBJ1-1 TRBV20-1 CSASYSGPEAFF TGCAGTGCTAGTTACAGTGGGCCTGAAGCTTTCTTT
. . TRBJ1-2 TRBV6-1 CASSKTGANYGYTF TGTGCCAGCAGCAAGACAGGAGCTAACTATGGCTACACCTTC
TRBD2 few TRBJ2-5 TRBV24-1 CATRRLAGTKETQYF TGTGCCACCAGGAGACTAGCGGGGACGAAAGAGACCCAGTACTTC
. few TRBJ1-2 TRBV5-4 CASSLRRGAMGYGYTF TGTGCCAGCAGCCTCAGAAGGGGGGCGATGGGTTATGGCTACACCTTC
TRBD1 few TRBJ1-2 TRBV20-1 CSARATGAGGYTF TGCAGTGCTAGGGCGACAGGGGCTGGAGGCTACACCTTC
. . TRBJ2-3 TRBV27 CASSIRLQTDTQYF TGTGCCAGCAGTATAAGACTACAGACAGATACGCAGTATTTT
TRBD1 once TRBJ2-3 TRBV12-3/TRBV12-4 CASSVGQVVDTQYF TGTGCCAGCAGTGTGGGACAGGTTGTAGATACGCAGTATTTT
. few TRBJ1-6 TRBV6-1 CATSGTNNSPLHF TGTGCCACCTCCGGGACAAACAATTCACCCCTCCACTTT
TRBD2 . TRBJ2-1 TRBV20-1 CSAREKPSGYNEQFF TGCAGTGCTAGAGAGAAGCCTAGCGGGTACAATGAGCAGTTCTTC
. . TRBJ1-1 TRBV19 CASSIFGGRNTEAFF TGTGCCAGTAGTATATTCGGTGGGAGGAACACTGAAGCTTTCTTT
TRBD2 . TRBJ2-3 TRBV11-3 CASSRGTSGRTDTQYF TGTGCCAGCAGTCGCGGGACTAGCGGGAGAACAGATACGCAGTATTTT
TRBD1 few TRBJ2-7 TRBV6-1 CASSQGGTGDYEQYF TGTGCCAGCAGCCAAGGGGGGACAGGGGATTACGAGCAGTACTTC
. . TRBJ2-2 TRBV7-3 CASSGKNTGELFF TGTGCCAGCAGCGGAAAGAACACCGGGGAGCTGTTTTTT
. few TRBJ2-5 TRBV20-1 CSAPDQDQETQYF TGCAGTGCTCCCGACCAAGACCAAGAGACCCAGTACTTC
. . TRBJ2-3 TRBV18 CASSPKSGTDTQYF TGTGCCAGCTCTCCAAAGAGCGGGACAGATACGCAGTATTTT
. . TRBJ1-2 TRBV15 CATSRGRQVPNYGYTF TGTGCCACCAGCAGAGGGAGGCAGGTCCCGAACTATGGCTACACCTTC
. . TRBJ1-3 TRBV2 CASTSGSDTIYF TGTGCCAGCACCAGCGGGTCTGACACCATATATTTT
TRBD2 . TRBJ2-5 TRBV20-1 CSVEGLAGVGQETQYF TGCAGTGTCGAGGGACTAGCGGGAGTGGGGCAAGAGACCCAGTACTTC
. few TRBJ2-3 TRBV20-1 CSAKVAGAVRDTQYF TGCAGTGCCAAGGTTGCAGGGGCCGTTCGGGATACGCAGTATTTT
TRBD2 . TRBJ2-5 TRBV5-6 CASSFWTSQETQYF TGTGCCAGCAGCTTCTGGACTAGCCAAGAGACCCAGTACTTC
. . TRBJ2-2 TRBV7-3 CASSPRGDFNTGELFF TGTGCCAGCAGCCCTAGGGGGGATTTCAACACCGGGGAGCTGTTTTTT
. . TRBJ1-2 TRBV6-2/TRBV6-3 CASSQPNYGYTF TGTGCCAGCAGTCAACCTAACTATGGCTACACCTTC
TRBD2 . TRBJ2-2 TRBV5-1 CASRGGSRDTGELFF TGCGCCAGCAGAGGCGGGAGCCGGGACACCGGGGAGCTGTTTTTT
. few TRBJ2-3 TRBV20-1 CSVGMREGQTDTQYF TGCAGTGTAGGGATGAGGGAAGGTCAGACAGATACGCAGTATTTT
. . TRBJ1-2 TRBV19 CASTDRPSNYGYTF TGTGCCAGTACTGACAGGCCTTCTAACTATGGCTACACCTTC
. . TRBJ2-2 TRBV20-1 CSAKSHNANTGELFF TGCAGTGCTAAATCACATAACGCGAACACCGGGGAGCTGTTTTTT
. few TRBJ2-5 TRBV20-1 CSASPAGAGIGETQYF TGCAGTGCTAGTCCGGCTGGCGCAGGGATCGGGGAGACCCAGTACTTC
. once TRBJ1-6 TRBV3-1 CASSQRSQNSPLHF TGTGCCAGCAGCCAACGGAGCCAGAATTCACCCCTCCACTTT
. . TRBJ2-3 TRBV10-2 CASSVASSTDTQYF TGCGCCAGCAGTGTGGCTTCCAGCACAGATACGCAGTATTTT
TRBD1 . TRBJ2-7 TRBV10-3 CAISGTGSQTYEQYF TGTGCCATCAGTGGGACAGGTTCTCAAACCTACGAGCAGTACTTC
TRBD2 . TRBJ2-3 TRBV27 CASSLRASGIGTDTQYF TGTGCCAGCAGTTTAAGGGCTAGCGGGATTGGCACAGATACGCAGTATTTT
. . TRBJ2-7 TRBV7-9 CASSRREGSFNEQYF TGTGCCAGCAGCCGTCGAGAGGGGAGTTTCAACGAGCAGTACTTC